This T cell receptor beta chain was obtained from a study of T cell responses to AZD1222 COVID-19 vaccine. Study-level information: Pooled samples include second doses given at about 4 or 12 weeks.

This CDR3 contains 19 residues. The ends were cut back, 2 bases at V and 0 bases at J, with 22 bases in the middle. CDR1 is LGHNA, CDR2 YSLEER, per germline. The study, taken as a whole, reports: At baseline, just 5 or 6 AZD1222 recipients tested seropositive. There were vaccine-associated CD4 TCRs across spike, dominant at 160-218 and 743-854. Unmutated variant regions are reportedly the target of nearly half of TCRs that are spike-specific.

As regards this clone: No antigen is known for it.

This table comes from immunoSEQ multiplex PCR, and its TCRdb copy is limited to in-frame clones, with some not included. This sample has some 140,000 clones, with about 90% found just once. Sequences were derived from peripheral blood, sampled on day 0 of AZD1222 vaccination. This TCR was sampled from an adult in good health. The V and J genes are TRBV4-3 and TRBJ1-2, with TRBD1 as a possible D gene (5 bases). This chain's CDR3 is CASSQSGWGLLEANYGYTF. The CDR3 DNA is TGCGCCAGCAGCCAAAGTGGCTGGGGACTTTTAGAAGCTAACTATGGCTACACCTTC.